These 20 T cell receptor beta chains came from one sample sequenced in a study of CD8+CD57+ T cells in acquired aplastic anemia. Researchers used genomic DNA as the template to profile TCR beta VDJ and CDR3. Each CDR3 protein is one row after TCRdb ran MiXCR on the reads. Of about 160,000 distinct CDR3 sequences in the sample, about 70% are singletons; the top ten hold 35% to 60%. Patients picked for sequencing had shown CD8+CD57+ cell expansion detected by flow cytometry. The sequenced material came from sorted CD4+, CD8+, or CD8+CD57+ T cells (not recorded which) from PBMCs. All receptors come from a human donor with aplastic anemia.

The gene calls are TRBV12-3 or TRBV12-4 and TRBJ2-3; 10 bases match TRBD1. Unmatched junction bases numbered 14, after V lost 6 bases and J lost 8 bases. This CDR3 comprises 16 residues. CDR3 region: CASSTDRGFEARTQYF. The CDR3 DNA is TGTGCCAGCAGCACGGACAGGGGGTTTGAGGCGCGTACGCAGTATTTT.

The chain joins TRBV10-1 to TRBJ2-2, with TRBD2 matching over 8 bases. CDR3 length equals 14 residues. Trimming removed 8 bases from V and 5 bases from J; junction bases left unmatched: 7. Per germline, CDR1 WNHNN and CDR2 SYGVQD (reference sequence). The CDR3 DNA sequence: TGCGCCAGCTCCCCGGGAGGGCGAACCGGGGAGCTGTTTTTT. It is translated as CASSPGGRTGELFF.

This rearrangement joins TRBV24-1 to TRBJ1-1; D not resolved. The CDR3 has 12 amino acids. V was shortened by 3 bases and J by 10 bases, with 11 bases between the two germline ends. Looked up from germline, CDR1 is KGHDR and CDR2 is SFDVKD. Here the CDR3 DNA reads TGTGCCACCAGTGATGGGCACTTCAGAGCTTTCTTT. Translation gives CATSDGHFRAFF.

This clonotype was seen just once. The chain links TRBV12-3 or TRBV12-4 to TRBJ2-1; the match to TRBD1 covers 7 bases. The CDR3 runs to 16 residues. The V segment lost 3 bases and the J segment 0 bases; nucleotides outside the gene matches: 5. The CDR3 nucleotides are TGTGCCAGCAGTTTGAAACAGGGGAGCTCCTACAATGAGCAGTTCTTC. Its translation is CASSLKQGSSYNEQFF.

The chain carries TRBV6-6 and TRBJ1-6; D is ambiguous. Trimming took off 2 bases at V and 8 bases at J, with 10 bases between the two ends. Germline V gene sequence: CDR1 MNHNY, CDR2 SVGAGI (reference sequence). This CDR3 spans 14 amino acids. This CDR3 is CASSYVETDSPLHF. The CDR3 region has the DNA TGTGCCAGCAGTTACGTTGAGACTGATTCACCCCTCCACTTT.

The V gene is TRBV20-1, the J gene TRBJ1-5; D is undetermined. Germline V gene data show CDR1 as DFQATT and CDR2 as SNEGSKA (reference sequence). The V end was cut by 0 bases, the J end by 0 bases, with 6 bases between. CDR3 length: 14 residues. The CDR3 here is CSARDSYSNQPQHF. CDR3 sequence (DNA): TGCAGTGCTAGAGACAGTTATAGCAATCAGCCCCAGCATTTT.

V usage is TRBV12-3 or TRBV12-4 and J usage is TRBJ2-7, with TRBD1 as a possible D gene (5 bases). V was pared by 5 bases and J by 5 bases, with 13 bases between. The CDR3 has 13 residues. This chain's CDR3 is CASSAAGKNEQYF. CDR3 in DNA: TGTGCCAGCAGTGCTGCAGGGAAGAACGAGCAGTACTTC.

V gene TRBV12-3 or TRBV12-4 combines with J gene TRBJ1-4; D not certain. The CDR3 totals 14 residues. V was trimmed by 3 bases and J by 0 bases, leaving 5 bases between them. CDR3 amino acids: CASSFSSTNEKLFF. The CDR3 DNA reads as TGTGCCAGCAGTTTCAGCTCAACTAATGAAAAACTGTTTTTT.

The rearrangement links TRBV12-3 or TRBV12-4 to TRBJ2-7, with a weak D call TRBD1 (6 bases). The CDR3 has 13 residues. Trimming pared 6 bases from V and 6 bases from J, leaving 15 bases between. CDR3 DNA sequence: TGTGCCAGCAGGCCGGGACACCGCGCCGAGCAGTACTTC. Translating it yields CASRPGHRAEQYF.

The table lists this clonotype with many counts. J is TRBJ1-1 and V is TRBV20-1; D not certain. Trimming took off 5 bases at V and 1 base at J, with 8 bases between the two ends. The V gene's germline CDR1 is DFQATT and CDR2 SNEGSKA (reference sequence). The CDR3 consists of 12 residues. CDR3 loop: CSAPRKNTEAFF. The CDR3 nucleotides read TGCAGTGCTCCTCGCAAGAACACTGAAGCTTTCTTT.

The J gene is TRBJ1-2, the V gene TRBV7-8; D remains unclear. Germline CDR1 reads SGHVS; CDR2 reads FQNEAQ. This CDR3 is 15 amino acids long. V was pared by 1 base and J by 3 bases, with 12 bases between. In nucleotides, the CDR3 is TGTGCCAGCAGCTTAGACCGTTTAGGAGACTATGGCTACACCTTC. Its protein product is CASSLDRLGDYGYTF. Full variable domain (outside the CDR3, taken from reference TRBV7-8 and TRBJ1-2): GAGVSQSPRYKVAKRGQDVALRCDPISGHVSLFWYQQALGQGPEFLTYFQNEAQLDKSGLPSDRFFAERPEGSVSTLKIQRTQQEDSAVYLCASSLDRLGDYGYTFGSGTRLTVV.

The V call is TRBV15, the J call TRBJ2-7; maybe TRBD1 (6 bases). Germline V gene data show CDR1 as LNHNV and CDR2 as YYDKDF (reference sequence). Trimming stripped 0 bases from V and 3 bases from J, with 12 bases between. The CDR3 length is 15 residues. The CDR3 DNA reads TGTGCCACCAGCAGAGATCCACAGGGAGTCTACGAGCAGTACTTC. This gives the protein CATSRDPQGVYEQYF.

The chain uses TRBV7-2 and TRBJ1-4; no reliable D call. V lost 5 bases and J lost 8, with 12 bases in between. Germline V gives CDR1 SGHTA, CDR2 FQGNSA. The CDR3 has 13 residues. The CDR3 nucleotides are TGTGCCAGCAGCCGAACCGGGCCAGAAAAACTGTTTTTT. This sequence encodes CASSRTGPEKLFF.

The rearrangement links TRBV29-1 to TRBJ1-4; a weak D match, TRBD1 (5 bases). The CDR3 consists of 13 residues. Trimming shortened V by 4 bases and J by 7 bases, and 13 bases separated the two germline ends. Germline V CDR1 and CDR2: SQVTM, ANQGSEA. Written as DNA, the CDR3 is TGCAGCGTTGTCCGGGGGTTTGGTGAAAAACTGTTTTTT. Its translation: CSVVRGFGEKLFF.

The chain couples TRBV9 to TRBJ1-3; no definite D call. From germline, CDR1 is SGDLS and CDR2 YYNGEE. The CDR3 is made up of 15 amino acids. Trimming took off 4 bases at V and 0 bases at J, with 11 bases between the two ends. The CDR3 loop reads CASSRAGGSGNTIYF. CDR3 nucleotide sequence: TGTGCCAGCAGCAGGGCAGGTGGCTCTGGAAACACCATATATTTT.

The CDR3 reads CSASEVYEQYF. The CDR3 DNA is TGCAGTGCCTCGGAGGTGTACGAGCAGTACTTC. The chain recombines TRBV20-1 with TRBJ2-7; TRBD2 is a possible D gene (5 bases). Germline-derived CDR1 and CDR2 are DFQATT and SNEGSKA (reference sequence). Trimming shortened V by 6 bases and J by 4 bases, and 10 bases separated the two germline ends. The CDR3 spans 11 residues.

The rearrangement joins TRBV27 to TRBJ2-1, with D maybe TRBD1 (6 bases). The CDR3 spans 15 residues. Germline lookup yields CDR1 MNHEY and CDR2 SMNVEV (reference sequence). V was pared by 5 bases and J by 7 bases, with 18 bases between. CDR3 nucleotide sequence: TGTGCCAGCAGTATCCCGACAGGAGCAGGTAATGAGCAGTTCTTC. Translating gives CASSIPTGAGNEQFF.

The chain's CDR3 is CASSPTGTGPWYEQYF. The CDR3 nucleotides are TGCGCCAGCAGCCCGACCGGGACAGGGCCCTGGTACGAGCAGTACTTC. The chain couples TRBV4-1 to TRBJ2-7; 9 bases line up with TRBD1. The germline V gene has CDR1 MGHRA and CDR2 YSYEKL. Trimming at V came to 4 bases and at J to 4 bases, leaving 11 bases not matched to a gene. The CDR3 sequence is 16 residues long.

The chain links TRBV24-1 to TRBJ2-1; 10 positions match TRBD2. Germline CDR1 and CDR2: KGHDR and SFDVKD. This CDR3 comprises 13 residues. The V gene end was trimmed by 10 bases and the J gene end by 8 bases; junction bases not matched to a gene: 7. CDR3 sequence (DNA): TGTGCCACTGCTAGCGGGAGTGTGGATGAGCAGTTCTTC. Translating it yields CATASGSVDEQFF.

This clonotype was seen only once. Here the CDR3 DNA reads TGTGCCACCAGTGATTTAAAAAGATTGGATGAGCAGTTCTTC. Its translation is CATSDLKRLDEQFF. The chain recombines TRBV24-1 with TRBJ2-1; no reliable D call. Trimming took 1 base from V and 8 from J, leaving 11 bases between them. CDR3 length: 14 residues. Per the germline V gene, CDR1 is KGHDR and CDR2 is SFDVKD.